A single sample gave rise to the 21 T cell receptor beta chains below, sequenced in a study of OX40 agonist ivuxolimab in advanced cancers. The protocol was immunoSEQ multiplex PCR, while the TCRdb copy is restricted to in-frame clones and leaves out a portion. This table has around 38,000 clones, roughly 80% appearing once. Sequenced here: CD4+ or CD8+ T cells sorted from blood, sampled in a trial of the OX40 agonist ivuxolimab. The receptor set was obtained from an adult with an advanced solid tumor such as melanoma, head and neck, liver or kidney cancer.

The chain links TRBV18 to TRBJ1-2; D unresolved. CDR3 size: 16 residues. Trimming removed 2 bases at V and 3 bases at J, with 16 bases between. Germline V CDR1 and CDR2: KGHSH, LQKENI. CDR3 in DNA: TGTGCCAGCTCACCATCGGCCGGGCGGGAGGACTATGGCTACACCTTC. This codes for CASSPSAGREDYGYTF.

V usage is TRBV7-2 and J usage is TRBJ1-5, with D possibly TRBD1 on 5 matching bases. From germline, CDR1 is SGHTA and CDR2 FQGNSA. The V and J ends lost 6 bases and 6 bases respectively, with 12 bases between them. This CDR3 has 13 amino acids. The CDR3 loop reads CASRRQGSQPQHF. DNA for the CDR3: TGTGCCAGCAGAAGGCAGGGAAGTCAGCCCCAGCATTTT. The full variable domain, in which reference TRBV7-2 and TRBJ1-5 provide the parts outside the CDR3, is GAGVSQSPSNKVTEKGKDVELRCDPISGHTALYWYRQSLGQGLEFLIYFQGNSAPDKSGLPSDRFSAERTGGSVSTLTIQRTQQEDSAVYLCASRRQGSQPQHFGDGTRLSIL.

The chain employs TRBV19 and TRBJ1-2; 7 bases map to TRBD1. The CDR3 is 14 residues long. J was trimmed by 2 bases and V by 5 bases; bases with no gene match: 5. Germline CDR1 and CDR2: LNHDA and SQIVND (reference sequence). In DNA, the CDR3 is TGTGCCAGTAGTCCCGGACAGGAGAACTATGGCTACACCTTC. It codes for CASSPGQENYGYTF.

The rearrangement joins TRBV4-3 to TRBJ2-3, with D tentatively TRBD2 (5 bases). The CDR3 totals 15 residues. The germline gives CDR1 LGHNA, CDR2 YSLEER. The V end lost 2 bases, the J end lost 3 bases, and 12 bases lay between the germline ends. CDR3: CASSQTLEVTDTQYF. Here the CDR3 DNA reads TGCGCCAGCAGCCAAACTTTGGAGGTAACAGATACGCAGTATTTT.

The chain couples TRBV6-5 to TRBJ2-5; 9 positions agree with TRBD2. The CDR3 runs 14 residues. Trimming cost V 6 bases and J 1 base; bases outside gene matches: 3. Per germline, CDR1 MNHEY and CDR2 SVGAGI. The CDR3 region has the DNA TGTGCCAGCAGCTGGACTAGCGTCCAAGAGACCCAGTACTTC. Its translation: CASSWTSVQETQYF.

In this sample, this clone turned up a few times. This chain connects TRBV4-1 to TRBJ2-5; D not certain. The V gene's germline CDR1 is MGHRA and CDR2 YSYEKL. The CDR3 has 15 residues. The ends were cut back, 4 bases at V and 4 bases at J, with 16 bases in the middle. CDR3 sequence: CASSRTGTMRETQYF. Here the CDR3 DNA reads TGCGCCAGCAGCCGTACCGGTACTATGAGAGAGACCCAGTACTTC.

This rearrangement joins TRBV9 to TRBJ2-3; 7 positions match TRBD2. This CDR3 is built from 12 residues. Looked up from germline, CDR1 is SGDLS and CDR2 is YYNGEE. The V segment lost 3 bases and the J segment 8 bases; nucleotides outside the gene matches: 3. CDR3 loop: CASSDSSGTQYF. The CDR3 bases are TGTGCCAGCAGCGACTCTAGCGGTACGCAGTATTTT.

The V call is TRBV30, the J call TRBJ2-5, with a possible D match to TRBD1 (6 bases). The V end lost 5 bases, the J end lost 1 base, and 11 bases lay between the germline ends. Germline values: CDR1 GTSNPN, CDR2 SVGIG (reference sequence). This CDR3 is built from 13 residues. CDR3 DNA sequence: TGTGCCTGGGGTAAGGGGGTCCAAGAGACCCAGTACTTC. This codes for CAWGKGVQETQYF.

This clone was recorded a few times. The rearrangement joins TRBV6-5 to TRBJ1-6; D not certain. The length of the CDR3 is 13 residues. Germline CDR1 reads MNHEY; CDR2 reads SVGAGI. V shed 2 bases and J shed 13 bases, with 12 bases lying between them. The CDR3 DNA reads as TGTGCCAGCAGTTACGAGGGTAGTTCCCCCCTCCACTTT. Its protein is CASSYEGSSPLHF.

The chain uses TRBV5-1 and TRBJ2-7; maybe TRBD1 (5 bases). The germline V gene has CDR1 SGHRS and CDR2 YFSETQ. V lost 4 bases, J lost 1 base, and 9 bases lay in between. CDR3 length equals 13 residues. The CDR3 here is CASSAQGSYEQYF. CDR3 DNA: TGCGCCAGCAGCGCTCAGGGTTCCTACGAGCAGTACTTC.

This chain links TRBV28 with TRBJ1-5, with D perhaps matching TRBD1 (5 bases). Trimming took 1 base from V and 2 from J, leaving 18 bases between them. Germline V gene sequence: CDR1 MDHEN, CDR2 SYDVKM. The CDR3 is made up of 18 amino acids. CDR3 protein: CASSLFGADSKGNQPQHF. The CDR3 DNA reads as TGTGCCAGCAGTTTATTCGGGGCAGACTCAAAGGGCAATCAGCCCCAGCATTTT.

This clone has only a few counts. CDR3 nucleotides: TGCGCCAGCAGCGAGGGAGGAGGTTCACCCCTCCACTTT. Translation: CASSEGGGSPLHF. V and J are TRBV5-1 and TRBJ1-6, with D hard to call. The V and J ends lost 4 bases and 9 bases respectively, with 11 bases between them. The CDR3 totals 13 residues. The V gene's germline CDR1 is SGHRS and CDR2 YFSETQ.

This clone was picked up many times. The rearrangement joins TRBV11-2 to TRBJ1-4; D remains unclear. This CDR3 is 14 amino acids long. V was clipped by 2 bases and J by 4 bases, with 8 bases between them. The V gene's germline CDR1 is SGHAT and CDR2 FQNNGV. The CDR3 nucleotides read TGTGCCAGCAGCTTATCAGCAGATAATGAAAAACTGTTTTTT. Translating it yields CASSLSADNEKLFF.

The DNA for the CDR3 is TGTGCCAGCACTGGGAGACAGCCCCAGCATTTT. Its translation: CASTGRQPQHF. This chain uses TRBV7-6 with TRBJ1-5; unclear D gene. There are 11 residues in the CDR3. V was pared by 7 bases and J by 7 bases, with 8 bases between. Germline CDR1 and CDR2: SGHVS and FNYEAQ.

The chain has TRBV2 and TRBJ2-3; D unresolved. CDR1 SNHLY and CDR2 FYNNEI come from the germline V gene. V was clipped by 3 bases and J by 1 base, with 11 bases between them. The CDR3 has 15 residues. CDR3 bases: TGTGCCAGCAGTGATCGGGTTATTGGCACAGATACGCAGTATTTT. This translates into CASSDRVIGTDTQYF.

The CDR3 here is CASSQGEFANTGELFF. CDR3 sequence (DNA): TGCGCCAGCAGCCAAGGGGAGTTCGCGAACACCGGGGAGCTGTTTTTT. The chain is built from TRBV4-1 and TRBJ2-2; weak D call: TRBD2 (5 bases). Germline V CDR1 and CDR2: MGHRA, YSYEKL. V gave up 1 base and J gave up 0 bases, with 9 bases separating them. The CDR3 extends over 16 amino acids.

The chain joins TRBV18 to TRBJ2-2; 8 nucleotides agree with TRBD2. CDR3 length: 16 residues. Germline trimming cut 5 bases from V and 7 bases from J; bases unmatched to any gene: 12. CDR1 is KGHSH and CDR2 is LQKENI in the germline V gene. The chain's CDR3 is CASSRSGLEGVGELFF. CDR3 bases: TGTGCCAGCTCAAGGTCGGGACTAGAAGGAGTCGGGGAGCTGTTTTTT.

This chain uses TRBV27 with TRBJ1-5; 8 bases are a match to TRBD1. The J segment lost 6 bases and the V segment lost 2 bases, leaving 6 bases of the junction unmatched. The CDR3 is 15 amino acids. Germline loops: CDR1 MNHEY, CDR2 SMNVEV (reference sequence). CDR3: CASSLTGGIGQPQHF. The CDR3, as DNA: TGTGCCAGCAGTTTAACAGGGGGTATCGGTCAGCCCCAGCATTTT.

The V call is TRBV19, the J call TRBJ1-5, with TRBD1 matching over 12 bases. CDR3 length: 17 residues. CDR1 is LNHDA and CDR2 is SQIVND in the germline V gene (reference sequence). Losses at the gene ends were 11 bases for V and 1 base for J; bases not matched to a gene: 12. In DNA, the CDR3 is TGTGCCGTACAACCGGGACAGGGGGCTTCAAGCAATCAGCCCCAGCATTTT. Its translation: CAVQPGQGASSNQPQHF.

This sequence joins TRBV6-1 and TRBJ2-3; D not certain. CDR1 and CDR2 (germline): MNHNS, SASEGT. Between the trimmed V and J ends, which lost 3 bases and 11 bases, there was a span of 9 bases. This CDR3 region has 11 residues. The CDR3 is CASSDWGRQYF. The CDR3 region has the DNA TGTGCCAGCAGTGACTGGGGAAGGCAGTATTTT.

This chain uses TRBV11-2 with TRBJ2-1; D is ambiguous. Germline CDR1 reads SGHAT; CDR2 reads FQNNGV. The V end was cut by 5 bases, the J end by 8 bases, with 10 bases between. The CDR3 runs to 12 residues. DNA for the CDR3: TGTGCCAGCAGCCCCTCCGGCTATGAGCAGTTCTTC. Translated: CASSPSGYEQFF.